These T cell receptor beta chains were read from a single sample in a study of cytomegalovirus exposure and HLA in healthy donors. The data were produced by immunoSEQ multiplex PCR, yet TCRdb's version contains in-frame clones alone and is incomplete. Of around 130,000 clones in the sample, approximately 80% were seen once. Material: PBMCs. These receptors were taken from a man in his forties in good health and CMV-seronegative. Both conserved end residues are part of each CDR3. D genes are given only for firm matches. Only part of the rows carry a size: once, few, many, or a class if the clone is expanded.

cdr3_aa: CASGRGLGEKLFF; cdr3_nt: TGTGCCAGCGGACGAGGGCTGGGAGAAAAACTGTTTTTT; v_call: TRBV6-5; j_call: TRBJ1-4; d_call: -; clone_size: -
cdr3_aa: CASSPGTGNQPQHF; cdr3_nt: TGTGCCAGCAGCCCTGGGACAGGCAATCAGCCCCAGCATTTT; v_call: TRBV27; j_call: TRBJ1-5; d_call: TRBD1; clone_size: once
cdr3_aa: CASSNRLAIQETQYF; cdr3_nt: TGTGCCAGCAGCAATAGACTAGCGATCCAAGAGACCCAGTACTTC; v_call: TRBV5-4; j_call: TRBJ2-5; d_call: TRBD2; clone_size: few
cdr3_aa: CATPRGLAGDEQYF; cdr3_nt: TGTGCCACCCCCCGGGGGCTAGCGGGAGACGAGCAGTACTTC; v_call: TRBV7-9; j_call: TRBJ2-7; d_call: TRBD2; clone_size: -
cdr3_aa: CASTPGSGVGYTF; cdr3_nt: TGTGCCAGCACCCCCGGGTCAGGGGTGGGCTACACCTTC; v_call: TRBV28; j_call: TRBJ1-2; d_call: -; clone_size: -
cdr3_aa: CASSSGTSGGLARYF; cdr3_nt: TGTGCCAGCAGCTCGGGCACTAGCGGGGGATTGGCCCGGTATTTT; v_call: TRBV7-6; j_call: TRBJ2-3; d_call: TRBD2; clone_size: once
cdr3_aa: CASSGTRGWRGQPQHF; cdr3_nt: TGTGCCAGCAGCGGAACCAGGGGGTGGCGTGGCCAGCCCCAGCATTTT; v_call: TRBV6-6; j_call: TRBJ1-5; d_call: TRBD1; clone_size: -
cdr3_aa: CASSIGGHYQEPQHF; cdr3_nt: TGTGCCAGTAGTATAGGGGGGCACTACCAGGAGCCCCAGCATTTT; v_call: TRBV19; j_call: TRBJ1-5; d_call: -; clone_size: -
cdr3_aa: CSATRAGGQYF; cdr3_nt: TGCAGTGCTACCAGAGCGGGCGGGCAGTACTTC; v_call: TRBV20-1; j_call: TRBJ2-7; d_call: -; clone_size: -
cdr3_aa: CASSYGQGGNSPLHF; cdr3_nt: TGTGCCAGCAGTTACGGGCAGGGAGGTAATTCACCCCTCCACTTT; v_call: TRBV6-5; j_call: TRBJ1-6; d_call: -; clone_size: -
cdr3_aa: CASSQAGARTNEKLFF; cdr3_nt: TGCGCCAGCAGCCAAGCAGGGGCCCGCACTAATGAAAAACTGTTTTTT; v_call: TRBV4-1; j_call: TRBJ1-4; d_call: -; clone_size: few
cdr3_aa: CASSPEGQGGVNYGYTF; cdr3_nt: TGCGCCAGCAGTCCGGAAGGACAGGGCGGTGTTAACTATGGCTACACCTTC; v_call: TRBV23-1; j_call: TRBJ1-2; d_call: TRBD1; clone_size: -
cdr3_aa: CASSIDRGRGTEAFF; cdr3_nt: TGTGCCAGCAGCATAGACAGGGGAAGGGGGACTGAAGCTTTCTTT; v_call: TRBV5-6; j_call: TRBJ1-1; d_call: TRBD1; clone_size: -
cdr3_aa: CASSELQGNTGELFF; cdr3_nt: TGTGCCAGCAGTGAACTGCAGGGGAACACCGGGGAGCTGTTTTTT; v_call: TRBV2; j_call: TRBJ2-2; d_call: -; clone_size: -
cdr3_aa: CAWGEGEKLFF; cdr3_nt: TGTGCCTGGGGGGAGGGTGAAAAACTGTTTTTT; v_call: TRBV30; j_call: TRBJ1-4; d_call: -; clone_size: -
cdr3_aa: CASSLGGPRSSYEQYF; cdr3_nt: TGTGCCAGCAGCTTGGGGGGGCCTAGGAGCTCCTACGAGCAGTACTTC; v_call: TRBV5-4; j_call: TRBJ2-7; d_call: -; clone_size: -
cdr3_aa: CASSSGQTPRFETQYF; cdr3_nt: TGTGCCAGCAGTTCCGGACAGACGCCTCGCTTTGAGACCCAGTACTTC; v_call: TRBV6-6; j_call: TRBJ2-5; d_call: -; clone_size: -
cdr3_aa: CASSYSSGSYGYTF; cdr3_nt: TGTGCCAGCAGTTACTCCTCAGGTAGCTATGGCTACACCTTC; v_call: TRBV6-6; j_call: TRBJ1-2; d_call: -; clone_size: few
cdr3_aa: CASSEGSGGNTIYF; cdr3_nt: TGTGCCAGCAGTGAAGGGTCGGGAGGAAACACCATATATTTT; v_call: TRBV6-1; j_call: TRBJ1-3; d_call: -; clone_size: -
cdr3_aa: CASSGGTGGSYEQYF; cdr3_nt: TGTGCCAGCAGCGGAGGGACAGGGGGAAGCTACGAGCAGTACTTC; v_call: TRBV5-6; j_call: TRBJ2-7; d_call: TRBD1; clone_size: -